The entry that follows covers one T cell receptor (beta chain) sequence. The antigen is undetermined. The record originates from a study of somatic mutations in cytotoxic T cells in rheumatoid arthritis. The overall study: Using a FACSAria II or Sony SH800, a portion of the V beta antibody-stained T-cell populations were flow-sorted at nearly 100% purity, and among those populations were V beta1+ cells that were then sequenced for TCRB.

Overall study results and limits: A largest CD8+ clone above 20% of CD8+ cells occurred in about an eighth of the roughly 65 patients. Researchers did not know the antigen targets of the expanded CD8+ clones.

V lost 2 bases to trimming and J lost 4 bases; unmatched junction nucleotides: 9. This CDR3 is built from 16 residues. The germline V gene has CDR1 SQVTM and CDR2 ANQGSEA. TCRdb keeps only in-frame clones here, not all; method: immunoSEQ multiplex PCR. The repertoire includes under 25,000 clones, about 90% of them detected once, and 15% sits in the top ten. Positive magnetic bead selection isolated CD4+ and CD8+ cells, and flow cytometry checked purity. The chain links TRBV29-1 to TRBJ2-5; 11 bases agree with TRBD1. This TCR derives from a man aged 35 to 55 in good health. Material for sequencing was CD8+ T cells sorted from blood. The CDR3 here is CSVESLGQGVLETQYF. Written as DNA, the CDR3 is TGCAGCGTTGAATCTCTGGGACAGGGGGTGTTAGAGACCCAGTACTTC.